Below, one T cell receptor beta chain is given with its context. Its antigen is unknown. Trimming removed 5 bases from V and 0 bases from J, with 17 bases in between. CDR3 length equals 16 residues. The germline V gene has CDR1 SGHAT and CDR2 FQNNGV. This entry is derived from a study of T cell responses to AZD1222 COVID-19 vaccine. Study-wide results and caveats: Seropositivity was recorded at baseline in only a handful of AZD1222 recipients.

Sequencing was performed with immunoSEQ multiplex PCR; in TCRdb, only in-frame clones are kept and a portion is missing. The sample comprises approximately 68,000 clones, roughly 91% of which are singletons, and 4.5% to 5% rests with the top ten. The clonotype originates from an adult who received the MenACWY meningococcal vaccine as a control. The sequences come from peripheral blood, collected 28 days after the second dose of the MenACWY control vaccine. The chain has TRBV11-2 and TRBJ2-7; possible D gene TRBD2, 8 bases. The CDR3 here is CASSPGRGQSSYEQYF. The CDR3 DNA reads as TGTGCCAGCAGCCCCGGGAGGGGACAGAGCTCCTACGAGCAGTACTTC. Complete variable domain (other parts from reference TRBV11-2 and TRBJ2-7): EAGVAQSPRYKIIEKRQSVAFWCNPISGHATLYWYQQILGQGPKLLIQFQNNGVVDDSQLPKDRFSAERLKGVDSTLKIQPAKLEDSAVYLCASSPGRGQSSYEQYFGPGTRLTVT.